This T cell receptor beta chain was found in a study of metastatic and nonmetastatic thyroid tumors (dated by TCRdb to 2019 to 2021). Background on the whole study: For patients with malignant and with benign thyroid disease, the researchers compared repertoires between peripheral blood samples and tumor or nodule tissue samples.

This clone was seen a handful of times. What this receptor recognizes is not known. A junction boundary mismatches the germline segment, possibly from a read error. Before undergoing thyroid surgery, none of the patients had been given any kind of treatment. Patient clinical samples collected from 2012 to 2018 were retrospectively analysed using T-cell receptor beta sequencing. The research as a whole found: In both blood and tumor samples, malignant tumors were reported to have significantly higher TCR beta diversity than benign nodules.

The library was built by means of PCR. Sequencer: Illumina HiSeq 4000. High-throughput sequencing was used to profile the TCR beta-chain CDR3 region of every patient. In the paper's pipeline: A classifier to discriminate distant-metastatic papillary thyroid cancer patients was built from CDR3 differences across clinicopathological groups. To measure repertoire diversity the researchers used the Shannon index, while the Morisita-Horn index served to gauge how similar the tumor and blood repertoires were. TCRdb redid the processing of the public reads, applying fastp at Q25 and MiXCR, and retained in-frame beta chains. The V and J calls follow TCRdb's processing rather than the paper's. The sample table holds nearly 15,000 clones, of which roughly 19% were seen once. The ten largest clones represent approximately 12% of the sample. The CDR3 spans 17 residues, from the cysteine through the phenylalanine. Only the CDR3 part of the read is kept: 51 bases, read in frame from the first base. For CDR1 and CDR2, the germline V gene (reference sequence) lists LNHNV and YYDKDF.

This clonotype originated in a female donor with papillary thyroid cancer or a benign thyroid nodule (not recorded which). Some clones in this sample may be carry-over from other donors' samples. This receptor chain uses TRBV15 and TRBJ2-1, with 9 middle bases fitting TRBD1. Specimen: blood. The CDR3 amino acid sequence is: CDTSRGPGDRVGNEQFF. The DNA sequence follows: TGTGACACCAGCAGGGGGCCCGGGGACAGGGTCGGGAATGAGCAGTTCTTC.